These 19 T cell receptor beta chains came from one sample sequenced in a study of identical twins. MiXCR, run by TCRdb on the 5' RACE reads, gives a single entry per CDR3 protein. The profile shows under 300,000 distinct CDR3 sequences, about an eighth of them singletons. This same sample was also taken into another study, of yellow fever vaccine responses in identical twins.

Sample: memory (CD45RO+) T cells sorted from blood. The receptors here all came from a young woman in good health.

The table lists this clonotype with a few counts. The chain combines TRBV20-1 with TRBJ2-7, with 7 bases matching TRBD1. V lost 6 bases and J lost 6; bases outside the gene matches: 2. Germline CDR1 and CDR2: DFQATT and SNEGSKA (reference sequence). The CDR3 has 10 amino acids. The CDR3 spells CSAHRGEQYF. CDR3 coding DNA: TGCAGTGCCCACAGGGGCGAGCAGTACTTC.

In its sample, this clonotype was seen many times. The rearrangement joins TRBV28 to TRBJ1-6; D remains unclear. Trimming shortened V by 3 bases and J by 9 bases, and 15 bases separated the two germline ends. CDR1 is MDHEN, CDR2 SYDVKM, per germline. The CDR3 covers 15 residues. CDR3 residues: CASSLPEGKGSPLHF. Written as DNA, the CDR3 is TGTGCCAGCAGTTTGCCGGAAGGGAAGGGTTCACCCCTCCACTTT. The whole variable domain, remainder taken from reference TRBV28 and TRBJ1-6, is DVKVTQSSRYLVKRTGEKVFLECVQDMDHENMFWYRQDPGLGLRLIYFSYDVKMKEKGDIPEGYSVSREKKERFSLILESASTNQTSMYLCASSLPEGKGSPLHFGNGTRLTVT.

V usage is TRBV10-3 and J usage is TRBJ2-1; D not certain. CDR1 and CDR2 from the germline V gene are ENHRY and SYGVKD. The CDR3 consists of 14 residues. Between the trimmed V and J ends, which lost 0 bases and 4 bases, there was a span of 7 bases. CDR3 sequence (DNA): TGTGCCATCAGTGAGTCAAGAGAATACAATGAGCAGTTCTTC. This encodes CAISESREYNEQFF.

CDR3 sequence reads: CAWSLGTAYGYTF. DNA for the CDR3: TGTGCCTGGAGCCTCGGGACAGCCTATGGCTACACCTTC. The chain combines TRBV30 with TRBJ1-2, with 7 bases identical to TRBD1. With 3 bases clipped from V and 4 bases from J, the junction kept 5 bases outside the gene matches. The germline gives CDR1 GTSNPN, CDR2 SVGIG (reference sequence). The CDR3 has 13 amino acids.

This clonotype was counted many times. Relative to the germline gene, one junction end is altered; a read error may explain this. The chain joins TRBV29-1 to TRBJ1-1, with a tentative D call TRBD1 (6 bases). The CDR3 loop spans 13 amino acids. Germline loops: CDR1 SQVTM, CDR2 ANQGSEA. Here the CDR3 DNA reads TGCAGCGCTGAACAGGGATTGAACACTGAAGCTTTCTTT. It translates to CSAEQGLNTEAFF.

V usage is TRBV29-1 and J usage is TRBJ1-1; D might be TRBD1 (5 bases). There are 13 residues in the CDR3. Trimming cost V 4 bases and J 3 bases, with 12 bases left between them. CDR1 is SQVTM, CDR2 ANQGSEA, per germline. This chain's CDR3 is CSVATDHHTEAFF. DNA of the CDR3: TGCAGCGTTGCGACAGACCACCACACTGAAGCTTTCTTT.

J is TRBJ2-5 and V is TRBV24-1; D uncertain. Germline V gene sequence: CDR1 KGHDR, CDR2 SFDVKD. The CDR3 contains 16 residues. V lost 4 bases and J 5 bases, leaving 19 bases between the germline ends. DNA of the CDR3: TGTGCCACCAGTGACATGACCGACCGGCCTGGTGAGACCCAGTACTTC. Its translation: CATSDMTDRPGETQYF.

This sequence joins TRBV2 and TRBJ2-3; 7 nucleotides match TRBD2. The germline V gene encodes CDR1 SNHLY and CDR2 FYNNEI. Trimming at V came to 5 bases and at J to 0 bases, leaving 17 bases not matched to a gene. The CDR3 spans 19 residues. The CDR3 DNA reads as TGTGCCAGCAGTTCCAACTCCCGACTAGCTCAACATAGCACAGATACGCAGTATTTT. Translated, it gives CASSSNSRLAQHSTDTQYF.

The chain recombines TRBV5-1 with TRBJ1-4; D is possibly TRBD1 (5 bases). This CDR3 comprises 16 residues. Germline V gene sequence: CDR1 SGHRS, CDR2 YFSETQ. Trimming shortened V by 1 base and J by 3 bases, and 13 bases separated the two germline ends. CDR3 in amino acids: CASSLSPGKANEKLFF. Written as DNA, the CDR3 is TGCGCCAGCAGCTTGTCCCCAGGGAAGGCTAATGAAAAACTGTTTTTT. Full variable domain (missing parts from reference TRBV5-1 and TRBJ1-4): KAGVTQTPRYLIKTRGQQVTLSCSPISGHRSVSWYQQTPGQGLQFLFEYFSETQRNKGNFPGRFSGRQFSNSRSEMNVSTLELGDSALYLCASSLSPGKANEKLFFGSGTQLSVL.

A few counts support this clonotype. The J gene is TRBJ1-6, the V gene TRBV4-2; D not certain. This CDR3 contains 15 residues. Germline CDR1 reads LGHNA; CDR2 reads YNFKEQ. V lost 0 bases, J lost 10 bases, and 13 bases lay in between. The CDR3 region is CASSQDGPVASPLHF. The DNA of the CDR3 is TGTGCCAGCAGCCAAGACGGGCCAGTTGCCTCACCCCTCCACTTT.

In this sample, this clonotype turned up many times. The chain employs TRBV5-1 and TRBJ2-4; 7 bases line up with TRBD1. Germline CDR1 SGHRS, CDR2 YFSETQ. Trimming removed 4 bases from V and 5 bases from J; junction bases left unmatched: 3. The CDR3 has 13 residues. The CDR3 loop reads CASSLGQENIQYF. CDR3 nucleotide sequence: TGCGCCAGCAGCCTCGGACAGGAAAACATTCAGTACTTC.

The CDR3 reads CASSYRTGGASDTQYF. CDR3 DNA: TGTGCCAGCAGCTACAGGACAGGGGGCGCATCAGATACGCAGTATTTT. This chain uses TRBV4-2 with TRBJ2-3; TRBD1 matches at 11 bases. Trimming took 5 bases from V and 4 from J; bases not matched to a gene: 8. CDR3 size: 16 residues. CDR1 LGHNA and CDR2 YNFKEQ come from the germline V gene.

The chain recombines TRBV5-6 with TRBJ2-7; tentatively, D is TRBD1 or TRBD2 (7 bases each). CDR1 and CDR2 from the germline V gene are SGHDT and YYEEEE. V dropped 4 bases and J dropped 2 bases, with 16 bases sitting between them. The CDR3 runs 15 residues. The CDR3 DNA follows: TGTGCCAGCAGCCCGGGGGGACAGAGGACCTACGAGCAGTACTTC. This codes for CASSPGGQRTYEQYF. Combining the CDR3 with reference TRBV5-6 and TRBJ2-7 gives the whole variable domain DAGVTQSPTHLIKTRGQQVTLRCSPKSGHDTVSWYQQALGQGPQFIFQYYEEEERQRGNFPDRFSGHQFPNYSSELNVNALLLGDSALYLCASSPGGQRTYEQYFGPGTRLTVT.

The J gene is TRBJ2-7, the V gene TRBV20-1; perhaps TRBD1 as D (5 bases). In germline, CDR1 is DFQATT, CDR2 SNEGSKA (reference sequence). The CDR3 covers 12 residues. Trimming took off 7 bases at V and 2 bases at J, with 12 bases between the two ends. The CDR3 loop reads CSVSQATYEQYF. The CDR3 region has the DNA TGCAGTGTGTCACAGGCGACCTACGAGCAGTACTTC.

This clonotype was observed a handful of times. This rearrangement joins TRBV7-2 to TRBJ2-1; possibly TRBD1 or TRBD2 for D (5 bases each). This CDR3 is built from 15 residues. CDR1 is SGHTA, CDR2 FQGNSA, per germline. V was trimmed by 0 bases and J by 4 bases, leaving 10 bases between them. In nucleotides, the CDR3 is TGTGCCAGCAGCTTAGCTGGGACGAAATACAATGAGCAGTTCTTC. Its protein is CASSLAGTKYNEQFF.

This clonotype was recorded a few times. This chain connects TRBV3-1 to TRBJ2-5; 7 nucleotides line up with TRBD1. Per germline, CDR1 LGHDT and CDR2 YNNKEL (reference sequence). Trimming at V came to 1 base and at J to 5 bases, leaving 7 bases not matched to a gene. The CDR3 covers 15 residues. CDR3 nucleotides: TGTGCCAGCAGCCAAGGGACAGGTGCAAGCGAGACCCAGTACTTC. Its translation: CASSQGTGASETQYF.

The rearrangement joins TRBV28 to TRBJ2-7; TRBD1 agrees at 8 bases. Germline V lookup: CDR1 MDHEN, CDR2 SYDVKM. V lost 3 bases to trimming and J lost 2 bases; unmatched junction nucleotides: 6. This CDR3 comprises 15 residues. The CDR3 bases are TGTGCCAGCAGTTTTATCGCGACAGGGGCCTACGAGCAGTACTTC. It yields the protein CASSFIATGAYEQYF.

This clonotype appeared a few times. The gene calls are TRBV27 and TRBJ1-1, with D possibly matching TRBD1 (5 bases). Germline assignment: CDR1 MNHEY and CDR2 SMNVEV (reference sequence). This CDR3 has 14 residues. V was pared by 1 base and J by 3 bases, with 9 bases between. CDR3 loop: CASSLWQGHTEAFF. In DNA form, the CDR3 reads TGTGCCAGCAGTTTATGGCAGGGCCACACTGAAGCTTTCTTT.

This clonotype was found a few times. This sequence joins TRBV6-1 and TRBJ2-1, with TRBD2 matching over 8 bases. The CDR3 runs to 15 residues. V was pared by 8 bases and J by 8 bases, with 14 bases of the junction left unmatched. Germline V gene data show CDR1 as MNHNS and CDR2 as SASEGT. CDR3 sequence: CASAVGSGSVYEQFF. The CDR3 DNA is TGTGCCAGCGCTGTTGGGAGCGGGAGCGTCTATGAGCAGTTCTTC.